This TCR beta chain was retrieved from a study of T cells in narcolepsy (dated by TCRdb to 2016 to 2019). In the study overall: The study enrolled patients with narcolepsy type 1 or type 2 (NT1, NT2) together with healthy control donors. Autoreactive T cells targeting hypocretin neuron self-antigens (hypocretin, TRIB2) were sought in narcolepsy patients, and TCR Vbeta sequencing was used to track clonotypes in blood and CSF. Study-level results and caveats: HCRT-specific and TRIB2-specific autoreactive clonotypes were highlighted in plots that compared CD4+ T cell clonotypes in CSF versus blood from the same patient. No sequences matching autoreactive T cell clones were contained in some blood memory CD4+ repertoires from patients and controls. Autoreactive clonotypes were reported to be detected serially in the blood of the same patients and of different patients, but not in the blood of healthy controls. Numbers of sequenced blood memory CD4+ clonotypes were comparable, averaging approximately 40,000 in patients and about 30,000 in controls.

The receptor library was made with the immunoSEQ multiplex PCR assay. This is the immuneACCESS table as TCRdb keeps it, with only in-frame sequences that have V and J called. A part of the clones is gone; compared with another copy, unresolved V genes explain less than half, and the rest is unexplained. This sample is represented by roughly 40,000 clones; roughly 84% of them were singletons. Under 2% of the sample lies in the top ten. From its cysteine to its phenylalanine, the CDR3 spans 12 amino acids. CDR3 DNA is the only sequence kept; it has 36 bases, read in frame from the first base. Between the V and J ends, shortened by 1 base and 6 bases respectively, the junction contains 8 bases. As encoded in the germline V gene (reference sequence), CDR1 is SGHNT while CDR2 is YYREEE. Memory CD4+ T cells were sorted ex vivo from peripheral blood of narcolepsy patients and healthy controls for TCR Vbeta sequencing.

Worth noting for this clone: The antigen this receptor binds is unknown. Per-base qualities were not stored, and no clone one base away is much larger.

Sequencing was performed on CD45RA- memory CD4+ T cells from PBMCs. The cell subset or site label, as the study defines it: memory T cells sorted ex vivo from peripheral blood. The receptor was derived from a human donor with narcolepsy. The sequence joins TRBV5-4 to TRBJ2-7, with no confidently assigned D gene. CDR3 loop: CASSLYSSEQYF. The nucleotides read TGTGCCAGCAGCTTGTATTCCAGCGAGCAGTACTTC. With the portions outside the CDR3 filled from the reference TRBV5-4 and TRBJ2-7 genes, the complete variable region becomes ETGVTQSPTHLIKTRGQQVTLRCSSQSGHNTVSWYQQALGQGPQFIFQYYREEENGRGNFPPRFSGLQFPNYSSELNVNALELDDSALYLCASSLYSSEQYFGPGTRLTVT.